This note documents a single T cell receptor beta chain sequence. In the original analysis: Cell counts per sample came from amplifying reference gene primers. Profiled with immunoSEQ multiplex PCR; TCRdb holds only in-frame clones, not every one. The D gene and trimming were derived from the DNA, and the V and J assignments and clone size from that table. The data contain 110,000 to 150,000 clones, over 75% of them singletons. With 2 bases removed from V and 0 bases from J, the gap between germline ends came to 7 bases. The CDR3 is made up of 15 amino acids. The germline V gene encodes CDR1 SGHDN and CDR2 FVKESK. The data were obtained in a study of blood T cell repertoires in COVID-19. About the study: Spain, Italy and the United States supplied samples that represented acute and convalescent COVID-19. The analysed material was cDNA or gDNA that came from T cells, B-cell-depleted T cells, or PBMCs.

The sequencing input was peripheral blood. This chain links TRBV14 with TRBJ1-4; D not resolved. The origin of this receptor is a woman aged 45-59 years with acute or convalescent COVID-19. The CDR3 DNA reads TGTGCCAGCAGCCAACTACAGACAACTAATGAAAAACTGTTTTTT. This codes for CASSQLQTTNEKLFF.